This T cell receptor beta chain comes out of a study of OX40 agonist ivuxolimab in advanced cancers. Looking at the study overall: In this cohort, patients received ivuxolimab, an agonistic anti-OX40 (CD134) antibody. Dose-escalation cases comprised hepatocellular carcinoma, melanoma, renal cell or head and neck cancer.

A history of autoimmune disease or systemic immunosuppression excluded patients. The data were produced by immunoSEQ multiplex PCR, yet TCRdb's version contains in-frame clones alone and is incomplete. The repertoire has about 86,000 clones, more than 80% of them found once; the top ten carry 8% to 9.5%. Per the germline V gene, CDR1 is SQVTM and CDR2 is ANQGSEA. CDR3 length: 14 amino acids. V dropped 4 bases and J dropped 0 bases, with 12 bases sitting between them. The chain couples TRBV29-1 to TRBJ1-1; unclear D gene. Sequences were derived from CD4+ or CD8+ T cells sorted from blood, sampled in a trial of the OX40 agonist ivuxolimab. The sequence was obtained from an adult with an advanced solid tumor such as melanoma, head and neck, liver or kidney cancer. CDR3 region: CSVGRSQMNTEAFF. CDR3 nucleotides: TGCAGCGTTGGTAGGTCACAGATGAACACTGAAGCTTTCTTT. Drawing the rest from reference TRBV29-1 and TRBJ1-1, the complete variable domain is SAVISQKPSRDICQRGTSLTIQCQVDSQVTMMFWYRQQPGQSLTLIATANQGSEATYESGFVIDKFPISRPNLTFSTLTVSNMSPEDSSIYLCSVGRSQMNTEAFFGQGTRLTVV.